This T cell receptor beta chain was sequenced for a study of blood T cell repertoires in COVID-19. The wider study: Sites across the United States, Italy and Spain contributed samples from acute and convalescent COVID-19. In each case, the material was cDNA or gDNA derived from T cells, B-cell-depleted T cells, or PBMCs.

Original processing notes: Amplification of reference gene primers was used by the study to estimate nucleated cell counts. Produced via immunoSEQ multiplex PCR; TCRdb's table is partial and in-frame only. V and J calls and clone size are copied from that table; D and trimming were computed from the DNA. This sample has around 130,000 clones, with around 78% found just once. CDR1 and CDR2 (germline): MNHNY, SVGAGI (reference sequence). The CDR3 loop spans 16 amino acids. V lost 6 bases, J lost 4 bases, and 18 bases lay in between. This TCR derives from a human donor in a cohort sampled during active COVID-19. The material sequenced was peripheral blood. The chain carries TRBV6-6 and TRBJ1-4; TRBD1 is a possible D gene (6 bases). The CDR3 nucleotides read TGTGCCAGCAGCTCCCTCCAGGGGCTCGATAATGAAAAACTGTTTTTT. It codes for CASSSLQGLDNEKLFF.